What follows are 14 T cell receptor beta chains derived from one specimen sequenced in a study of chemoradiotherapy in HPV16-positive cancers. Generated by immunoSEQ multiplex PCR, the TCRdb table keeps only in-frame clones and is missing some. The repertoire holds 12,000 or so clones, with 75% as singletons. The sample was gathered from a patient who underwent chemoradiotherapy. The receptors here all came from a human donor with HPV-associated anogenital cancer.

This sequence joins TRBV27 and TRBJ1-2; perhaps TRBD1 as D (6 bases). Trimming pared 0 bases from V and 8 bases from J, leaving 13 bases between. CDR1 MNHEY and CDR2 SMNVEV come from the germline V gene (reference sequence). The length of the CDR3 is 14 residues. The CDR3 DNA sequence: TGTGCCAGCAGTTTATCTCCCGGGGGCCGGGGCTACACCTTC. This encodes CASSLSPGGRGYTF.

This clone was counted between two and nine times. The chain links TRBV5-1 to TRBJ1-1; TRBD1 aligns across 7 bases. V was clipped by 0 bases and J by 7 bases; unmatched bases: 3. The length of the CDR3 is 13 residues. Germline values: CDR1 SGHRS, CDR2 YFSETQ. DNA for the CDR3: TGCGCCAGCAGCTTGGGACAGGGAAATGAAGCTTTCTTT. This gives the protein CASSLGQGNEAFF.

This chain joins TRBV29-1 and TRBJ2-1; 10 nucleotides line up with TRBD2. This CDR3 spans 13 amino acids. Trimming took 7 bases from V and 6 from J; bases not matched to a gene: 6. The germline gives CDR1 SQVTM, CDR2 ANQGSEA. The CDR3 sequence: CSAPGLAFNEQFF. CDR3 nucleotides: TGCAGCGCCCCGGGACTAGCGTTCAATGAGCAGTTCTTC.

The rearrangement uses TRBV28 and TRBJ1-2; 9 nucleotides line up with TRBD1. The CDR3 covers 16 residues. Per germline, CDR1 MDHEN and CDR2 SYDVKM. The ends lost 4 bases at V and 0 bases at J; junction bases unmatched: 6. This CDR3 reads CASSSNRDRANYGYTF. Here the CDR3 DNA reads TGTGCCAGCAGTTCCAATCGGGACAGGGCTAACTATGGCTACACCTTC.

The J gene is TRBJ2-1, the V gene TRBV7-9; 12 bases line up with TRBD2. CDR3 length: 19 residues. The germline V gene has CDR1 SEHNR and CDR2 FQNEAQ (reference sequence). V gave up 2 bases and J gave up 3 bases; unmatched junction bases: 11. The CDR3, as DNA: TGTGCCAGCAGCTTATACTGGCTAGCGGGAGGGAAGATCTACAATGAGCAGTTCTTC. This codes for CASSLYWLAGGKIYNEQFF.

The chain has TRBV11-1 and TRBJ2-7; 8 bases fit TRBD1. CDR3 length: 14 amino acids. V lost 5 bases and J lost 3; bases outside the gene matches: 6. Germline V gives CDR1 SGHAT, CDR2 FQDESV (reference sequence). DNA for the CDR3: TGTGCCAGCAGCCACCGGGACAGGATCTACGAGCAGTACTTC. Its protein product is CASSHRDRIYEQYF. Supplemented by reference TRBV11-1 and TRBJ2-7, the full variable domain reads EAEVAQSPRYKITEKSQAVAFWCDPISGHATLYWYRQILGQGPELLVQFQDESVVDDSQLPKDRFSAERLKGVDSTLKIQPAELGDSAMYLCASSHRDRIYEQYFGPGTRLTVT.

The CDR3: CATSLAQGLPYEQYF. Here the CDR3 DNA reads TGTGCCACCTCCCTAGCGCAGGGTTTACCCTACGAGCAGTACTTC. V usage is TRBV5-4 and J usage is TRBJ2-7; a possible D gene is TRBD2 (6 bases). Germline V gene lookup returns CDR1 SGHNT and CDR2 YYREEE (reference sequence). The length of the CDR3 is 15 residues. Trimming took off 9 bases at V and 2 bases at J, with 21 bases between the two ends.

The chain is built from TRBV7-3 and TRBJ2-3; either TRBD1 or TRBD2 may fit D (6 bases each). The germline V and J ends were trimmed by 5 bases and 4 bases, with 16 bases remaining between them. The CDR3 loop spans 15 amino acids. CDR1 and CDR2 (germline): SGHTA, FQGTGA. The CDR3 here is CASSPSGGRSDTQYF. CDR3 nucleotide sequence: TGTGCCAGCAGCCCCAGTGGGGGGCGATCAGATACGCAGTATTTT.

This clone was counted between two and nine times. This chain uses TRBV2 with TRBJ2-2; D gene ambiguous. The CDR3 contains 15 residues. Per the germline V gene, CDR1 is SNHLY and CDR2 is FYNNEI. Trimming shortened V by 2 bases and J by 4 bases, and 11 bases separated the two germline ends. As DNA, the CDR3 is TGTGCCAGCAGTGAATTACAGACATCCACCGGGGAGCTGTTTTTT. Its protein is CASSELQTSTGELFF.

The V and J genes are TRBV28 and TRBJ2-7; 14 nucleotides match TRBD2. In germline, CDR1 is MDHEN, CDR2 SYDVKM. This CDR3 is built from 16 residues. With V trimmed by 5 bases and J by 7 bases, 10 bases remained unmatched. The DNA for the CDR3 is TGTGCCAGCAGTACCCCTAGAAGGACTAGCGGGAGGGAGCAGTACTTC. It translates to CASSTPRRTSGREQYF.

This rearrangement joins TRBV28 to TRBJ2-1; D perhaps matches TRBD1 (6 bases). Germline-derived CDR1 and CDR2 are MDHEN and SYDVKM. V was cut by 10 bases and J by 2 bases, with 15 bases left in between. This CDR3 contains 14 residues. CDR3 loop: CATLTGTAYNEQFF. The CDR3, as DNA: TGTGCCACCCTTACAGGGACGGCCTACAATGAGCAGTTCTTC.

The chain combines TRBV19 with TRBJ2-1, with 7 bases lining up with TRBD2. Germline V gene sequence: CDR1 LNHDA, CDR2 SQIVND (reference sequence). The CDR3 spans 17 residues. The ends lost 4 bases at V and 7 bases at J; junction bases unmatched: 16. This CDR3 is CASSTLARWAVVNEQFF. CDR3 sequence (DNA): TGTGCCAGTAGTACACTAGCGCGGTGGGCGGTGGTGAATGAGCAGTTCTTC.

V gene TRBV2 combines with J gene TRBJ2-2; no clear D gene. The CDR3 is 13 amino acids. Germline V gives CDR1 SNHLY, CDR2 FYNNEI. Trimming took off 3 bases at V and 3 bases at J, with 5 bases between the two ends. CDR3 loop: CASSDGHTGELFF. Here the CDR3 DNA reads TGTGCCAGCAGTGACGGCCACACCGGGGAGCTGTTTTTT.

The CDR3 loop is CASSSISEDTQYF. The CDR3 bases are TGTGCCAGCAGCTCGATTAGCGAAGATACGCAGTATTTT. This chain uses TRBV7-2 with TRBJ2-3; a weak D match, TRBD2 (5 bases). Trimming cost V 4 bases and J 5 bases, with 10 bases left between them. This CDR3 has 13 amino acids. Germline-derived CDR1 and CDR2 are SGHTA and FQGNSA.